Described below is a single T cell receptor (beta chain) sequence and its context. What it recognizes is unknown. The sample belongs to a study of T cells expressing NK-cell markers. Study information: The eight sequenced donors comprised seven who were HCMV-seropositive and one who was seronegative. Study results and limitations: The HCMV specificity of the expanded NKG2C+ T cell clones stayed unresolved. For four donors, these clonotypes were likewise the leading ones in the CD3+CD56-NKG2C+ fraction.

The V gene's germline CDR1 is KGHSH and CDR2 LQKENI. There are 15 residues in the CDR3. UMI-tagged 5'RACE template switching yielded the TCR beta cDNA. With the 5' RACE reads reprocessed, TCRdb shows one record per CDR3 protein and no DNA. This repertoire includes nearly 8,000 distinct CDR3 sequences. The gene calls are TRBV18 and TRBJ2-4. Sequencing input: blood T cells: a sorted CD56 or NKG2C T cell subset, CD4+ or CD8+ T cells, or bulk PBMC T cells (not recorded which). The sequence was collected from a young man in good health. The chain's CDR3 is CASSPPLATVNIQYF. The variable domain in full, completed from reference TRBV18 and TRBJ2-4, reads NAGVMQNPRHLVRRRGQEARLRCSPMKGHSHVYWYRQLPEEGLKFMVYLQKENIIDESGMPKERFSAEFPKEGPSILRIQQVVRGDSAAYFCASSPPLATVNIQYFGAGTRLSVL.